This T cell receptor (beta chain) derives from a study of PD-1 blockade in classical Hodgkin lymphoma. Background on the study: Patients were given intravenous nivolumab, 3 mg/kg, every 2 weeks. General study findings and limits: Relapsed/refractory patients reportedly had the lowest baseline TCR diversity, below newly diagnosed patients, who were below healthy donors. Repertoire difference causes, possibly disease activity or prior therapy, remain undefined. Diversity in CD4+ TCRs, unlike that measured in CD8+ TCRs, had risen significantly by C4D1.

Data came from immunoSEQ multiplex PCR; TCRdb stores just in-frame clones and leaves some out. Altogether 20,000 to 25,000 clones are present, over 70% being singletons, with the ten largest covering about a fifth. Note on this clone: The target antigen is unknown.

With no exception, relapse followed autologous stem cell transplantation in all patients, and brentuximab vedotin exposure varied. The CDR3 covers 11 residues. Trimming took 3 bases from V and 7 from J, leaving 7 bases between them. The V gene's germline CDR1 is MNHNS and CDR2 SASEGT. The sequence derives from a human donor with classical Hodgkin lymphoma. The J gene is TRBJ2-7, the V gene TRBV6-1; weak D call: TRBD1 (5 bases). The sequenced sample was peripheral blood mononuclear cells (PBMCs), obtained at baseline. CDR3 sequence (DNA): TGTGCCAGCAGTGATACAGGAGAGCAGTACTTC. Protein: CASSDTGEQYF.